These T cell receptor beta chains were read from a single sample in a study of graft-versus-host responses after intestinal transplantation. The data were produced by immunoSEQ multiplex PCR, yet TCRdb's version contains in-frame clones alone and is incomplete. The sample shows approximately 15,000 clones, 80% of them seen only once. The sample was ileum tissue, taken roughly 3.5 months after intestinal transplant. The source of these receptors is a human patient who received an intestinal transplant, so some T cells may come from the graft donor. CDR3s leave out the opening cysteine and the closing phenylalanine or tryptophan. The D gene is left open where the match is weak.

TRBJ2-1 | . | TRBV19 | ASSRGRGPDNEQF
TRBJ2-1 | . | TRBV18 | ASSQRAHRF
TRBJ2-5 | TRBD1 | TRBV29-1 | SVDWTGRKSFRGETQY
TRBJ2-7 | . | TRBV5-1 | ASSLAISQGGNEQY
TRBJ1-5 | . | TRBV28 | ASSLSGDQPQH
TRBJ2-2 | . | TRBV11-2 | ASSLAIRTLANTGELF
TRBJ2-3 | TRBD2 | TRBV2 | ARGGRAADTQY
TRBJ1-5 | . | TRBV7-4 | ASSLAASNQPQH
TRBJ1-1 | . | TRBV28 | ASSSDGQSGTEAF
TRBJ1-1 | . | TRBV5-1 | ASRPGDFGGNTEAF
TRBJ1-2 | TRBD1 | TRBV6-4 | ASSQGQGIGDYGYT
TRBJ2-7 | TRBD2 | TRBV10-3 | AIRGLAGGAYEQY
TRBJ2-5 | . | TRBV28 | ASSLVDWQETQY
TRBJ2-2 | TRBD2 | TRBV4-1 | ASSQGSREGREDTGELF
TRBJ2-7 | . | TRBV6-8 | ARSLITNEQY
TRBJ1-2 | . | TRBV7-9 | ASSLGTVLENYGYT
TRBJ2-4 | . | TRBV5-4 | ASTVARGAKVDNIQY
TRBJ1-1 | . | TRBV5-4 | ASSLAAGMNTEAF
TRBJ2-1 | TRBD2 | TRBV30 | ACPGLVWNEQF
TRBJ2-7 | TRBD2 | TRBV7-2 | ASSLAGIAGGPSIYEQY
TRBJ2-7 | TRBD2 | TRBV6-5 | ASSYRLAGAYEQY
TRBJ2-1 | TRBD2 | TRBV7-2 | ASSAGLANGQF
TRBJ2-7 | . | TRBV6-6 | ASSYSHPPSGQY
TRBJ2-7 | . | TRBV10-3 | AISTPRLNIYEQY
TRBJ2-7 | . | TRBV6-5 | ASSYSPDGYEQY
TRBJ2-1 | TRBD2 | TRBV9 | ASSVGAFGGWTSGILANEQF
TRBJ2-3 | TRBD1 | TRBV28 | ASSSLRDSSTDTQY